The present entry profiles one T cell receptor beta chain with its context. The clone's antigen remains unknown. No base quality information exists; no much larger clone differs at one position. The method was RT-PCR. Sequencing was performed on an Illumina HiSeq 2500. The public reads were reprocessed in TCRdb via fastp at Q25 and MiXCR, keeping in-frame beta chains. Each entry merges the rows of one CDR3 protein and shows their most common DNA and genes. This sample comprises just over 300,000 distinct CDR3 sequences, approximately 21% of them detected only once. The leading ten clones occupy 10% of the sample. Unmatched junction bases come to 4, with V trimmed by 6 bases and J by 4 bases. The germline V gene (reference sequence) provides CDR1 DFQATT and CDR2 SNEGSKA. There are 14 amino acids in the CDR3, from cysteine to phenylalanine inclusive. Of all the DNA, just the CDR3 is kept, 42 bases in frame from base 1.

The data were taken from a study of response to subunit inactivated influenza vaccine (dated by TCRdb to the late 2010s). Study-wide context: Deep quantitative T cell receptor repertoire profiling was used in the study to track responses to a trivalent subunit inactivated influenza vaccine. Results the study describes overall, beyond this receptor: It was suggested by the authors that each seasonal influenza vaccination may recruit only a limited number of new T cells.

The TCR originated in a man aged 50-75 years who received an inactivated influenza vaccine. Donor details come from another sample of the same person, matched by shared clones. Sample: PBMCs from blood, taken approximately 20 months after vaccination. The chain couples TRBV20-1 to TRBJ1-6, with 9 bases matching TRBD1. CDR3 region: CSARTGDYNSPLHF. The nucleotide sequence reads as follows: TGCAGTGCGCGGACAGGGGATTATAATTCACCCCTCCACTTT.